The T cell receptor (beta chain) described here comes from a study of T cells in Graves' hyperthyroidism and ophthalmopathy. Amplification of TCR beta CDR3 regions used RNA as the template. HTBI primers drove first-round RT-PCR of the TCR CDR3. Each CDR3 protein is one row after TCRdb ran MiXCR on the multiplex PCR reads. Of about 400,000 distinct CDR3 sequences listed, more than 12% are singletons. This clonotype was detected ten times or more. The antigen is unknown. Study outcomes and limitations: Most clonotypes that expanded in the thyroid above 0.001 also showed up in blood. The model predicted ophthalmopathy a median around six months before onset.

The cohort's ophthalmopathy patients, a group with duration under 3 months, had a Clinical Activity Score of at least 3 and a NOSPECS grade of at least 4. V shed 4 bases and J 1 base; nucleotides not matched to a gene: 3. The CDR3 loop spans 15 amino acids. The source of this sequence is a man aged 50-59 years with Graves' ophthalmopathy. Sequencing was carried out using blood. This chain uses TRBV12-3 or TRBV12-4 with TRBJ2-3; 9 bases agree with TRBD2. The CDR3 DNA follows: TGTGCCAGCAGTTCATCTAGCGGGGGCACAGATACGCAGTATTTT. This gives the protein CASSSSSGGTDTQYF.